The rows below give T cell receptor beta chains drawn from one sample of a study of blood T cell repertoires in COVID-19. The assay was immunoSEQ multiplex PCR, and TCRdb's table has in-frame clones only and misses some. The sample consists of some 150,000 clones, roughly 80% of them appearing once. Material: PBMCs or T cells enriched from blood (not recorded which). The receptors stem from a man aged 45 to 65 who had recovered from COVID-19. Each CDR3 is given with its conserved first and last residue. Each record gives: CDR3 DNA, CDR3 protein, V gene, clone size, D gene, J gene. A D gene is named only where the DNA matches it firmly. Part of the rows lack a size; the others show once, few, many or a class for expanded clones.

TGTGCCAGCAGCATAGGGGCCGGCACTGAAGCTTTCTTT,CASSIGAGTEAFF,TRBV28,few,-,TRBJ1-1
TGTGCCAGCAGCATTGGGACAGGGAATTCACCCCTCCACTTT,CASSIGTGNSPLHF,TRBV7-8,-,TRBD1,TRBJ1-6
TGTGCCAGCAGTTCTTCCCGGACAGGGGGCGGCTACACCTTC,CASSSSRTGGGYTF,TRBV28,few,TRBD1,TRBJ1-2
TGCGCCAGCAGCTGGGGGACAGGGAGAGCATATGGCTACACCTTC,CASSWGTGRAYGYTF,TRBV5-1,-,TRBD1,TRBJ1-2
TGTGCCATCAGCGCGACAGGGGATGAGACCCAGTACTTC,CAISATGDETQYF,TRBV10-3,-,TRBD1,TRBJ2-5
TGTGCCAGCAGCTTGGGGACAGGTCCTCCCCGTGCAACTAATGAAAAACTGTTTTTT,CASSLGTGPPRATNEKLFF,TRBV5-5,-,TRBD1,TRBJ1-4
TGTGCCACCAGTGACGGGGCCTACGAGCAGTACTTC,CATSDGAYEQYF,TRBV24-1,once,-,TRBJ2-7
TGTGCCAGCAGCTTAAGGGGTCACATGAACACTGAAGCTTTCTTT,CASSLRGHMNTEAFF,TRBV7-8,-,-,TRBJ1-1
TGTGCCAGCAGTCCCCTCCAGGTTACGGGGGTATTAGCCTACGAGCAGTACTTC,CASSPLQVTGVLAYEQYF,TRBV27,-,-,TRBJ2-7
TGTGCCAGCAGCCAAGCAGCGCCAATAGGCACCGGGGAGCTGTTTTTT,CASSQAAPIGTGELFF,TRBV3-1/TRBV3-2,-,-,TRBJ2-2
TGTGCCATCAGACGGTTGGACAATGAGCAGTTCTTC,CAIRRLDNEQFF,TRBV10-3,-,-,TRBJ2-1
TGTGCCAGCAGCTTAAAGGGGGCGAATCAGCCCCAGCATTTT,CASSLKGANQPQHF,TRBV7-2,-,TRBD1,TRBJ1-5
TGTGCCAGCAGTTCGTGGGGACAGGTGAACACTGAAGCTTTCTTT,CASSSWGQVNTEAFF,TRBV6-2/TRBV6-3,-,TRBD1,TRBJ1-1
TGTGCCAGTAGTACCCGTGGGTTCGAGGTTTATGGCTACACCTTC,CASSTRGFEVYGYTF,TRBV19,-,-,TRBJ1-2
TGTGCCAGCAGCGGCGGGACAGGGACCCACACTGAAGCTTTCTTT,CASSGGTGTHTEAFF,TRBV13,-,TRBD1,TRBJ1-1
TGTGCCAGCAGCTTGGATAACTACGAGCAGTACTTC,CASSLDNYEQYF,TRBV5-4,-,-,TRBJ2-7
TGTGCCACCAGCAGAGAGGGCAGGGTAAAGGATGGCTACACCTTC,CATSREGRVKDGYTF,TRBV15,-,-,TRBJ1-2
TGTGCCAGCAGTTACTCTGGTAGCTATGGCTACACCTTC,CASSYSGSYGYTF,TRBV6-5,-,-,TRBJ1-2
TGCGCCAGCAGTGAAAGGGGACTAGCGGGGACAGATACGCAGTATTTT,CASSERGLAGTDTQYF,TRBV10-2,many,TRBD2,TRBJ2-3
TGTGCCAGCAGCTTTAGACAGGGGGAGAATGAGCAGTTCTTC,CASSFRQGENEQFF,TRBV11-3,-,TRBD1,TRBJ2-1
TGTGCCAGCTCACCGGAGAGGGGGCGGAATTCACCCCTCCACTTT,CASSPERGRNSPLHF,TRBV18,-,TRBD1,TRBJ1-6
TGTGCCAGCAGTGATACCGGGCCCTGGGAGAACGAGCAGTACTTC,CASSDTGPWENEQYF,TRBV27,once,-,TRBJ2-7